The 27 T cell receptor beta chains below were found in one sample sequenced in a study of cytomegalovirus exposure and HLA in healthy donors (dated by TCRdb to about 2017). Libraries were prepared through the immunoSEQ multiplex PCR assay. A mixture of 60 forward primers for TCR Vbeta segments and 13 reverse primers for TCR Jbeta segments was used in the multiplex PCR. TCRdb re-hosts the immuneACCESS table, in-frame sequences only. Its copies lack some clones; in the studies checked, an unresolved V gene accounts for under half of them, and the cause for the rest is not known. The sample table lists under 200,000 clones, around three quarters of them with a count of one. Of the sample, around 0.74% falls within the top ten clones. Material for sequencing was PBMCs. The receptor source for this set is a woman between 35 and 50 years old in good health and CMV-seronegative.

The chain is built from TRBV7-2 and TRBJ2-3; possible D gene TRBD2, 6 bases. The germline V gene encodes CDR1 SGHTA and CDR2 FQGNSA. This CDR3 is 12 amino acids long. CDR3 sequence (DNA): TGTGCAACGGGAGCCTCCACAGATACGCAGTATTTT. Amino acid sequence: CATGASTDTQYF.

This clone was observed a single time. This sequence joins TRBV9 and TRBJ2-3; 9 nucleotides align to TRBD2. Germline V gene data show CDR1 as SGDLS and CDR2 as YYNGEE. The CDR3 contains 20 residues. J gave up 3 bases and V 1 base, and 18 bases lay outside the gene matches. The CDR3 bases are TGTGCCAGCAGCGTATCTGGCGGGGGGGCTAGCGGGATTCTGACAGATACGCAGTATTTT. Its protein is CASSVSGGGASGILTDTQYF.

The chain recombines TRBV4-3 with TRBJ2-7; weak D call: TRBD2 (6 bases). The ends were cut back, 0 bases at V and 1 base at J, with 10 bases in the middle. In germline, CDR1 is LGHNA, CDR2 YSLEER. The CDR3 is 15 amino acids. The CDR3 coding sequence is TGCGCCAGCAGCCAAGATCACGGGAGTTCCTACGAGCAGTACTTC. It translates to CASSQDHGSSYEQYF.

The V and J genes are TRBV9 and TRBJ2-7; D perhaps matches TRBD2 (5 bases). With 4 bases removed from V and 6 bases from J, the gap between germline ends came to 14 bases. The germline V gene has CDR1 SGDLS and CDR2 YYNGEE. The length of the CDR3 is 13 residues. The CDR3 loop reads CASSLGVRGEQYF. CDR3 in DNA: TGTGCCAGCAGCTTAGGTGTCCGGGGCGAGCAGTACTTC.

This clone was found once. J is TRBJ2-1 and V is TRBV9; 7 nucleotides line up with TRBD1. V was clipped by 0 bases and J by 8 bases; unmatched bases: 8. The CDR3 is 15 amino acids. Germline V gene sequence: CDR1 SGDLS, CDR2 YYNGEE. Here the CDR3 reads CASSVGAGGFDEQFF. The CDR3 DNA sequence: TGTGCCAGCAGCGTAGGAGCAGGGGGTTTCGATGAGCAGTTCTTC.

The gene calls are TRBV7-9 and TRBJ2-3; 11 bases are shared with TRBD2. CDR1 is SEHNR and CDR2 is FQNEAQ in the germline V gene (reference sequence). With 5 bases clipped from V and 5 bases from J, the junction kept 9 bases outside the gene matches. The CDR3 totals 16 residues. CDR3 nucleotide sequence: TGTGCCAGCAGCCAGATACTAGCGGGAGCCCAAGATACGCAGTATTTT. Residues: CASSQILAGAQDTQYF.

This chain joins TRBV30 and TRBJ1-1; the match to TRBD1 covers 7 bases. The CDR3 spans 13 residues. The trim removed 3 bases at V and 4 bases at J, leaving 5 bases unmatched. Looked up from germline, CDR1 is GTSNPN and CDR2 is SVGIG (reference sequence). The CDR3 reads CAWRGTAGTEAFF. CDR3 bases: TGTGCCTGGAGGGGGACAGCGGGCACTGAAGCTTTCTTT.

This chain connects TRBV4-1 to TRBJ1-5; 8 nucleotides line up with TRBD1. The CDR3 runs to 17 residues. Germline-derived CDR1 and CDR2 are MGHRA and YSYEKL. V trimming: 3 bases; J trimming: 0 bases; junction bases outside the gene matches: 7. CDR3 coding DNA: TGCGCCAGCAGCCAGGCCTTACAGGGGGTTAGCAATCAGCCCCAGCATTTT. Translating it yields CASSQALQGVSNQPQHF.

The rearrangement joins TRBV19 to TRBJ2-5, with 7 bases fitting TRBD1. V gave up 7 bases and J gave up 1 base; unmatched junction bases: 0. The germline V gene encodes CDR1 LNHDA and CDR2 SQIVND (reference sequence). The CDR3 spans 12 residues. The CDR3 is CASKGAQETQYF. In nucleotides, the CDR3 is TGTGCCAGTAAGGGGGCCCAAGAGACCCAGTACTTC.

V usage is TRBV19 and J usage is TRBJ2-7; D possibly corresponds to TRBD1 (5 bases). Between the trimmed V and J ends, which lost 3 bases and 7 bases, there was a span of 16 bases. The germline V gene encodes CDR1 LNHDA and CDR2 SQIVND (reference sequence). The CDR3 consists of 14 residues. The CDR3 DNA is TGTGCCAGTAGTATTGACAGCACCTCGCGGGAGCAGTACTTC. It codes for CASSIDSTSREQYF.

V and J are TRBV5-1 and TRBJ2-7; 9 nucleotides agree with TRBD1. The CDR3 covers 13 residues. J was trimmed by 6 bases and V by 3 bases; bases with no gene match: 4. Germline V gene sequence: CDR1 SGHRS, CDR2 YFSETQ. The CDR3 here is CASSSGTGREQYF. The DNA for the CDR3 is TGCGCCAGCAGCTCGGGGACAGGGCGCGAGCAGTACTTC.

The chain combines TRBV5-5 with TRBJ1-3; D gene uncertain. Trimming cost V 0 bases and J 0 bases, with 7 bases left between them. Germline values: CDR1 SGHKS, CDR2 YYEKEE (reference sequence). The CDR3 spans 15 residues. The CDR3 DNA reads as TGTGCCAGCAGCTTGGAACAGTTCTCTGGAAACACCATATATTTT. This gives the protein CASSLEQFSGNTIYF.

This clone has a single count. The chain's CDR3 is CASSDIAGGEQFF. The CDR3 DNA reads TGTGCCAGCAGCGACATAGCGGGAGGAGAGCAGTTCTTC. V gene TRBV11-3 combines with J gene TRBJ2-1, with TRBD2 matching over 10 bases. CDR1 and CDR2 (germline): SGHNT, YENEEA. After removal of 5 bases from V and 10 bases from J, the junction contained 5 bases not matched to a gene. This CDR3 comprises 13 residues.

V usage is TRBV27 and J usage is TRBJ1-1; 8 nucleotides align to TRBD1. V shed 7 bases, J shed 0 bases, and the junction held 13 bases outside the gene matches. CDR1 is MNHEY, CDR2 SMNVEV, per germline (reference sequence). There are 17 residues in the CDR3. The CDR3 sequence: CASIPQDRAYMNTEAFF. CDR3 sequence (DNA): TGTGCCAGCATCCCCCAGGACAGGGCTTACATGAACACTGAAGCTTTCTTT.

This clone was found a few times. This sequence joins TRBV4-1 and TRBJ2-7; 7 nucleotides match TRBD2. Germline V CDR1 and CDR2: MGHRA, YSYEKL. The CDR3 totals 14 residues. Germline trimming cut 3 bases from V and 1 base from J; bases unmatched to any gene: 3. The CDR3 sequence is CASSQVAGSYEQYF. CDR3 nucleotides: TGCGCCAGCAGCCAGGTAGCGGGTTCCTACGAGCAGTACTTC.

The chain uses TRBV9 and TRBJ2-7; 7 positions agree with TRBD2. Trimming removed 0 bases from V and 1 base from J; junction bases left unmatched: 4. CDR3 size: 15 residues. Per germline, CDR1 SGDLS and CDR2 YYNGEE. The CDR3 reads CASSVGAGESYEQYF. The DNA of the CDR3 is TGTGCCAGCAGCGTAGGGGCGGGAGAGTCCTACGAGCAGTACTTC.

The rearrangement joins TRBV28 to TRBJ1-4; TRBD1 is a possible D gene (5 bases). Germline V gives CDR1 MDHEN, CDR2 SYDVKM. Trimming left V 5 bases short and J 8 bases short, with 15 bases between. This CDR3 region has 14 residues. The CDR3 DNA is TGTGCCAGCAGTAACACAGGAATTGTAGAAAAACTGTTTTTT. It specifies CASSNTGIVEKLFF.

This chain links TRBV5-6 with TRBJ2-7, with TRBD1 as a possible D gene (6 bases). The V and J ends lost 2 bases and 5 bases respectively, with 14 bases between them. The germline V gene has CDR1 SGHDT and CDR2 YYEEEE. The CDR3 spans 14 residues. For the CDR3, the DNA is TGTGCCAGCAGCTTTCAGGGGCGCGTCAACGAGCAGTACTTC. Translation gives CASSFQGRVNEQYF. Combining the CDR3 with reference TRBV5-6 and TRBJ2-7 gives the whole variable domain DAGVTQSPTHLIKTRGQQVTLRCSPKSGHDTVSWYQQALGQGPQFIFQYYEEEERQRGNFPDRFSGHQFPNYSSELNVNALLLGDSALYLCASSFQGRVNEQYFGPGTRLTVT.

The chain couples TRBV7-9 to TRBJ2-1; 11 nucleotides agree with TRBD2. The CDR3 consists of 19 residues. The trim removed 1 base at V and 3 bases at J, leaving 11 bases unmatched. Germline-derived CDR1 and CDR2 are SEHNR and FQNEAQ (reference sequence). The CDR3 bases are TGTGCCAGCAGCTTAGGACTAGCGGGACGGGACTACTACTACAATGAGCAGTTCTTC. This sequence encodes CASSLGLAGRDYYYNEQFF.

The chain recombines TRBV14 with TRBJ2-1; the match to TRBD1 covers 9 bases. The CDR3 consists of 15 residues. J lost 7 bases, V lost 4 bases, and 8 bases had no gene match. The germline V gene has CDR1 SGHDN and CDR2 FVKESK. CDR3 amino acids: CASSPTGQGWNEQFF. CDR3 sequence (DNA): TGTGCCAGCAGCCCGACGGGACAGGGTTGGAATGAGCAGTTCTTC.

The chain is built from TRBV4-2 and TRBJ2-7, with D possibly matching TRBD2 (6 bases). This CDR3 has 16 residues. Looked up from germline, CDR1 is LGHNA and CDR2 is YNFKEQ. The V gene lost 1 base and the J gene lost 4 bases, with 17 bases spanning the gap. The CDR3 sequence is CASSQGSGAGGYEQYF. DNA of the CDR3: TGTGCCAGCAGCCAAGGATCGGGAGCGGGTGGTTACGAGCAGTACTTC.

The chain employs TRBV4-3 and TRBJ1-2; possibly TRBD1 for D (6 bases). This CDR3 has 15 amino acids. Germline CDR1 reads LGHNA; CDR2 reads YSLEER. V gave up 1 base and J gave up 8 bases, with 17 bases separating them. The CDR3 nucleotides read TGCGCCAGCAGCCAAGTCTCCACCCCTGGGGGCGGCTACACCTTC. Encoded protein: CASSQVSTPGGGYTF.

The chain uses TRBV27 and TRBJ1-5; 10 nucleotides align to TRBD1. Trimming took 3 bases from V and 4 from J; bases not matched to a gene: 6. Germline V CDR1 and CDR2: MNHEY, SMNVEV (reference sequence). The CDR3 totals 16 residues. The CDR3 is CASSFYWTGGNQPQHF. The CDR3, as DNA: TGTGCCAGCAGTTTTTACTGGACAGGGGGGAATCAGCCCCAGCATTTT.

This chain connects TRBV5-6 to TRBJ2-7; perhaps TRBD1 as D (6 bases). The length of the CDR3 is 14 residues. V was pared by 3 bases and J by 4 bases, with 14 bases between. Germline assignment: CDR1 SGHDT and CDR2 YYEEEE. CDR3 DNA: TGTGCCAGCAGCTGGGGGACAAGTGTTTACGAGCAGTACTTC. It encodes CASSWGTSVYEQYF.

The chain has TRBV7-2 and TRBJ1-2, with 7 positions matching TRBD1. CDR1 is SGHTA and CDR2 is FQGNSA in the germline V gene. Unmatched junction bases numbered 9, after V lost 7 bases and J lost 4 bases. The CDR3 is 14 amino acids. CDR3 DNA sequence: TGTGCCAGCATCCCCAAACAGGGGCCCTATGGCTACACCTTC. Translated, it gives CASIPKQGPYGYTF.

The rearrangement uses TRBV9 and TRBJ1-1; 7 bases match TRBD1. This CDR3 is 11 amino acids long. The trim removed 4 bases at V and 8 bases at J, leaving 2 bases unmatched. In germline, CDR1 is SGDLS, CDR2 YYNGEE. The CDR3 bases are TGTGCCAGCAGCCCAGGGGGAGAAGCTTTCTTT. Amino acid sequence: CASSPGGEAFF.

The chain carries TRBV23-1 and TRBJ1-5; no clear D gene. TRBV23-1 is an open reading frame, and its role is uncertain. The CDR3 consists of 16 residues. Trimming cost V 4 bases and J 1 base, with 14 bases left between them. CDR3 region: CASSRGPNSSNQPQHF. The DNA for the CDR3 is TGCGCCAGCAGTCGCGGCCCCAACTCGAGCAATCAGCCCCAGCATTTT.